Listed below are T cell receptor beta chains from one sample, sequenced in a study of blood T cell repertoires in COVID-19. Profiled with immunoSEQ multiplex PCR; TCRdb holds only in-frame clones, not every one. The sample contains 250,000 or so clones, about 90% of which appear only once. Sequenced material: PBMCs or T cells enriched from blood (not recorded which). Receptor source: a woman between 40 and 55 years old who had been exposed to COVID-19. Both conserved end residues are part of each CDR3. A D gene is named only where the DNA matches it firmly. Where a row states a size, it is once, few, many or the class of an expanded clone; other rows omit it.

J gene | D gene | clone size | V gene | CDR3 protein | CDR3 DNA
TRBJ1-1 | NA | NA | TRBV7-2 | CASSLVGGLTEAFF | TGTGCCAGCAGCTTAGTGGGGGGGCTCACTGAAGCTTTCTTT
TRBJ2-4 | TRBD2 | NA | TRBV4-1 | CASSQDRGVLGKNIQYF | TGCGCCAGCAGCCAAGATCGGGGGGTGTTAGGCAAAAACATTCAGTACTTC
TRBJ1-2 | TRBD1 | NA | TRBV4-3 | CASSQADRVDGYTF | TGCGCCAGCAGCCAAGCGGACAGGGTAGACGGCTACACCTTC
TRBJ1-1 | TRBD1 | once | TRBV5-4 | CASSSGQGGTEAFF | TGTGCCAGCAGCTCTGGACAGGGGGGCACTGAAGCTTTCTTT
TRBJ1-1 | NA | once | TRBV5-1 | CASSLVRRGVTEAFF | TGCGCCAGCAGCTTGGTACGCCGGGGGGTCACTGAAGCTTTCTTT
TRBJ2-3 | TRBD2 | many | TRBV5-6 | CASSGTSGRVGTDTQYF | TGTGCCAGCAGCGGGACTAGCGGGAGAGTGGGCACAGATACGCAGTATTTT
TRBJ2-3 | NA | NA | TRBV6-2/TRBV6-3 | CASSWRQGEDTQYF | TGTGCCAGCAGTTGGCGCCAGGGTGAGGATACGCAGTATTTT
TRBJ2-1 | TRBD1 | NA | TRBV18 | CASSPLQGVQGNEQFF | TGTGCCAGCTCACCGCTTCAGGGGGTTCAGGGGAATGAGCAGTTCTTC
TRBJ1-2 | NA | once | TRBV5-1 | CASSFQRANYGYTF | TGTGCCAGCAGCTTCCAGCGAGCTAACTATGGCTACACCTTC
TRBJ2-3 | TRBD2 | NA | TRBV6-2/TRBV6-3 | CASSYSTLAAGARDTQYF | TGTGCCAGCAGTTACTCGACTCTTGCAGCGGGAGCAAGGGATACGCAGTATTTT
TRBJ2-7 | TRBD2 | few | TRBV5-4 | CASSLNSGVYEQYF | TGTGCCAGCAGCTTGAATAGCGGGGTATATGAGCAGTACTTC
TRBJ2-1 | TRBD1 | NA | TRBV11-3 | CASSSHRGNEQFF | TGTGCCAGCAGCTCTCACAGGGGCAATGAGCAGTTCTTC
TRBJ1-6 | TRBD1 | few | TRBV13 | CASSLWATGVNSPLHF | TGTGCCAGCAGCTTATGGGCGACAGGGGTTAATTCACCCCTCCACTTT
TRBJ2-7 | NA | NA | TRBV12-3/TRBV12-4 | CASSWGRDYEQYF | TGTGCCAGCAGTTGGGGCAGGGACTACGAGCAGTACTTC
TRBJ1-6 | TRBD1 | NA | TRBV5-1 | CASSSARDRRNSPLHF | TGCGCCAGCAGCTCGGCCCGGGACAGGAGAAATTCACCCCTCCACTTT
TRBJ1-5 | TRBD1 | NA | TRBV5-4 | CASSQQGAGNQPQHF | TGTGCCAGCAGCCAACAGGGGGCAGGCAATCAGCCCCAGCATTTT
TRBJ1-5 | NA | NA | TRBV7-9 | CASSPGAGQPQHF | TGTGCCAGCAGCCCCGGGGCGGGGCAGCCCCAGCATTTT
TRBJ1-5 | NA | NA | TRBV13 | CASSFTGPGQPQHF | TGTGCCAGCAGCTTTACAGGGCCCGGTCAGCCCCAGCATTTT
TRBJ1-3 | NA | NA | TRBV18 | CASSPSGASGNTIYF | TGTGCCAGCTCACCATCAGGGGCCTCTGGAAACACCATATATTTT
TRBJ2-1 | TRBD2 | NA | TRBV7-3 | CASSSISSGPKGEQFF | TGTGCCAGCAGCTCCATCTCTAGCGGCCCCAAGGGTGAGCAGTTCTTC
TRBJ2-5 | TRBD2 | NA | TRBV28 | CATSQVGGGRETQYF | TGTGCCACCAGTCAAGTAGGCGGGGGTAGGGAGACCCAGTACTTC
TRBJ2-1 | NA | NA | TRBV14 | CASSINVLQFF | TGTGCCAGCTCTATAAATGTTCTGCAGTTCTTC
TRBJ2-1 | TRBD2 | NA | TRBV7-8 | CATSPIAGMSEQFF | TGTGCCACCTCTCCGATAGCGGGAATGAGTGAGCAGTTCTTC
TRBJ2-7 | NA | NA | TRBV28 | CASSLVVGGGVYEQYF | TGTGCCAGCAGTTTGGTGGTGGGCGGAGGGGTGTACGAGCAGTACTTC
TRBJ2-1 | NA | once | TRBV28 | CASREGLRNEQFF | TGTGCCAGCCGCGAGGGTCTTAGGAATGAGCAGTTCTTC
TRBJ2-2 | NA | NA | TRBV24-1 | CATSDLAGSSNTGELFF | TGTGCCACCAGTGATTTGGCAGGGTCATCGAACACCGGGGAGCTGTTTTTT
TRBJ1-1 | NA | NA | TRBV9 | CASSASTGNTEAFF | TGTGCCAGCAGCGCCTCGACAGGAAACACTGAAGCTTTCTTT
TRBJ2-5 | TRBD2 | NA | TRBV7-9 | CASSLTGGAGETQYF | TGTGCCAGCAGCTTAACGGGGGGGGCGGGTGAGACCCAGTACTTC
TRBJ1-4 | NA | NA | TRBV30 | CAWSVLVFNEKLFF | TGTGCCTGGAGTGTACTCGTTTTTAATGAAAAACTGTTTTTT
TRBJ1-6 | TRBD1 | once | TRBV6-4 | CASKPGQGGNSPLHF | TGTGCCAGCAAACCGGGACAGGGGGGCAATTCACCCCTCCACTTT
TRBJ2-7 | NA | NA | TRBV10-3 | CAISDRGDRLKNIYEQYF | TGTGCCATCAGTGATCGGGGGGACAGGCTCAAAAACATCTACGAGCAGTACTTC
TRBJ2-6 | NA | NA | TRBV6-4 | CASSPGQTSSSGANVLTF | TGTGCCAGCAGTCCGGGACAGACTAGTTCCTCTGGGGCCAACGTCCTGACTTTC
TRBJ1-6 | NA | NA | TRBV12-3/TRBV12-4 | CASNPLSLRSLHF | TGTGCCAGCAACCCCCTGAGCCTGCGGTCCCTCCACTTT
TRBJ2-5 | NA | NA | TRBV30 | CAAYLEGQETQYF | TGTGCCGCTTACCTTGAGGGACAAGAGACCCAGTACTTC
TRBJ1-1 | NA | NA | TRBV13 | CASRDSRTEAFF | TGTGCCAGTCGGGATTCACGGACTGAAGCTTTCTTT
TRBJ1-2 | NA | NA | TRBV7-5 | CVRSPIGTEGGYTF | TGTGTCAGAAGCCCGATAGGGACGGAGGGAGGCTACACCTTC
TRBJ1-3 | TRBD1 | NA | TRBV30 | CAWRGQGIGNTIYF | TGTGCCTGGAGGGGACAGGGGATAGGAAACACCATATATTTT
TRBJ2-1 | NA | NA | TRBV12-5 | CASGLGRNNEQFF | TGTGCTAGTGGTTTGGGGCGGAACAATGAGCAGTTCTTC
TRBJ2-5 | TRBD1 | NA | TRBV5-6 | CASSRRTGLRETQYF | TGTGCCAGCAGCAGAAGGACAGGGTTGAGGGAGACCCAGTACTTC
TRBJ2-3 | TRBD2 | NA | TRBV5-1 | CASSAGLAQRGDQTDTQYF | TGTGCCAGCAGCGCGGGACTAGCTCAGAGAGGGGATCAGACAGATACGCAGTATTTT
TRBJ2-3 | NA | NA | TRBV10-3 | CAISERLASSDTQYF | TGTGCCATCAGTGAGAGGCTAGCGTCTTCAGATACGCAGTATTTT
TRBJ2-3 | NA | NA | TRBV3-1/TRBV3-2 | CASSQESSADTQYF | TGTGCCAGCAGCCAAGAATCGTCTGCAGATACGCAGTATTTT
TRBJ1-1 | TRBD1 | NA | TRBV7-2 | CASSLVSPGTGGLGTEAFF | TGTGCCAGCAGCTTAGTAAGTCCCGGGACAGGGGGCTTGGGGACTGAAGCTTTCTTT
TRBJ1-3 | NA | NA | TRBV4-2 | CASSQESSGNTIYF | TGTGCCAGCAGCCAAGAGAGCTCTGGAAACACCATATATTTT
TRBJ2-1 | TRBD2 | NA | TRBV3-1/TRBV3-2 | CASSPPGLAGGPFF | TGTGCCAGCAGCCCCCCCGGACTAGCGGGAGGGCCGTTCTTC
TRBJ1-1 | NA | NA | TRBV30 | CAWSDLLSGTEAFF | TGTGCCTGGAGCGACCTCCTCAGCGGCACTGAAGCTTTCTTT
TRBJ1-1 | NA | NA | TRBV11-3 | CASSLSGPGGAFF | TGTGCCAGCAGCTTATCAGGTCCGGGGGGAGCTTTCTTT
TRBJ1-3 | TRBD1 | NA | TRBV3-1/TRBV3-2 | CASSPSDRTFSGNTIYF | TGTGCCAGCAGCCCCTCGGACAGGACTTTCTCTGGAAACACCATATATTTT
TRBJ2-2 | NA | few | TRBV4-3 | CASSPGLSTGELFF | TGCGCCAGCAGCCCAGGACTCTCCACCGGGGAGCTGTTTTTT
TRBJ1-2 | TRBD1 | NA | TRBV19 | CASKGGQGQEGYTF | TGTGCCAGTAAAGGGGGACAGGGACAAGAGGGCTACACCTTC
TRBJ2-3 | NA | NA | TRBV30 | CAWSLKQGRTQYF | TGTGCCTGGAGCCTTAAACAGGGACGTACGCAGTATTTT
TRBJ2-1 | TRBD1 | NA | TRBV18 | CASSPGSRTGTFGGEQFF | TGTGCCAGCTCACCAGGGTCTCGGACAGGGACATTCGGGGGTGAGCAGTTCTTC
TRBJ2-2 | NA | once | TRBV28 | CASSLQQGVGNTGELFF | TGTGCCAGCAGTTTGCAACAGGGAGTTGGGAACACCGGGGAGCTGTTTTTT
TRBJ2-7 | NA | once | TRBV19 | CASSIRQGNSYEQYF | TGTGCCAGTAGTATTCGCCAGGGAAACTCCTACGAGCAGTACTTC
TRBJ2-1 | TRBD1 | once | TRBV28 | CASSDRDEQFF | TGTGCCAGCAGCGACAGGGATGAGCAGTTCTTC
TRBJ1-1 | NA | NA | TRBV6-1 | CASSLAGSANTEAFF | TGTGCCAGCAGTTTGGCAGGTTCAGCGAACACTGAAGCTTTCTTT
TRBJ1-2 | NA | NA | TRBV12-3/TRBV12-4 | CASKKGVGGYTF | TGTGCCAGCAAGAAAGGGGTGGGCGGCTACACCTTC